This section outlines one TCR beta chain sequence together with its context. Each CDR3 protein gets one entry after TCRdb re-called the RT-PCR reads with MiXCR. This table has 650,000 to 800,000 distinct CDR3 sequences, approximately 15% appearing once. The sequencing sample was made of memory CD4+ T cells from blood. The source of this sequence is a female donor in good health, serving as a healthy control.

CDR3 sequence reads: CASSYFRGETQYF. The CDR3 DNA reads TGTGCCAGCAGTTACTTTAGGGGAGAGACCCAGTACTTC. This sequence joins TRBV7-9 and TRBJ2-5, with D possibly TRBD1 on 5 matching bases. The CDR3 covers 13 residues. Trimming stripped 6 bases from V and 4 bases from J, with 12 bases between. Per germline, CDR1 SEHNR and CDR2 FQNEAQ (reference sequence). The whole variable domain, remainder taken from reference TRBV7-9 and TRBJ2-5, is DTGVSQNPRHKITKRGQNVTFRCDPISEHNRLYWYRQTLGQGPEFLTYFQNEAQLEKSRLLSDRFSAERPKGSFSTLEIQRTEQGDSAMYLCASSYFRGETQYFGPGTRLLVL.